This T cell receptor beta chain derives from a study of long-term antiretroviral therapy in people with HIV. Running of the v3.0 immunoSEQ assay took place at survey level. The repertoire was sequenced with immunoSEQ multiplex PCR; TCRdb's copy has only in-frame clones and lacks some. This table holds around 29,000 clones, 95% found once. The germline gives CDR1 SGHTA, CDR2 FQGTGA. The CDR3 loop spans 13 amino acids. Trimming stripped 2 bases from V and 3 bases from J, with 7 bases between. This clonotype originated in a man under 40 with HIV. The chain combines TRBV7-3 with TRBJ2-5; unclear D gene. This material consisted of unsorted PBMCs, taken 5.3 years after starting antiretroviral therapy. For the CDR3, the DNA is TGTGCCAGCAGCTTACGTGCGGAAGAGACCCAGTACTTC. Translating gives CASSLRAEETQYF.